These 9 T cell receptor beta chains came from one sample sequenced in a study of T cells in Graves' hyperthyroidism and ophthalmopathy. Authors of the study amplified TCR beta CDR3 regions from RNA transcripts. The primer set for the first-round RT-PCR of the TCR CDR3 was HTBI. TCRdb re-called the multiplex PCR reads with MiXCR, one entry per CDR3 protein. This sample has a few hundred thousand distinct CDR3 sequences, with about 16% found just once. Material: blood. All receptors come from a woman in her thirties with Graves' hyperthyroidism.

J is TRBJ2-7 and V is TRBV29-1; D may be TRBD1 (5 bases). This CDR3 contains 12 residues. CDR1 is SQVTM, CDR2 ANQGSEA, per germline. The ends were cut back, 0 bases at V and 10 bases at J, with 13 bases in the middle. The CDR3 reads CSVEEGPLGQYF. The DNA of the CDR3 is TGCAGCGTTGAAGAGGGGCCCCTAGGACAGTACTTC.

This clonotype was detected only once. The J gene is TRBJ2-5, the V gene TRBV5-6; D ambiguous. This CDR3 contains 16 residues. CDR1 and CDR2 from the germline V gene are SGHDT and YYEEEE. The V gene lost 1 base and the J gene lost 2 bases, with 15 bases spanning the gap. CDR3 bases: TGTGCCAGCAGCTTGAAAGGGTTGTTGGGTCAAGAGACCCAGTACTTC. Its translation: CASSLKGLLGQETQYF. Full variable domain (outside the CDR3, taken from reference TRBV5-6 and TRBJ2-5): DAGVTQSPTHLIKTRGQQVTLRCSPKSGHDTVSWYQQALGQGPQFIFQYYEEEERQRGNFPDRFSGHQFPNYSSELNVNALLLGDSALYLCASSLKGLLGQETQYFGPGTRLLVL.

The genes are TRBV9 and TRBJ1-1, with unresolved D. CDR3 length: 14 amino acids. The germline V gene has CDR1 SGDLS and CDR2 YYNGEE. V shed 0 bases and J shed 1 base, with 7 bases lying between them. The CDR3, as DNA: TGTGCCAGCAGCGTAGCGGAAGAGAACACTGAAGCTTTCTTT. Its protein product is CASSVAEENTEAFF.

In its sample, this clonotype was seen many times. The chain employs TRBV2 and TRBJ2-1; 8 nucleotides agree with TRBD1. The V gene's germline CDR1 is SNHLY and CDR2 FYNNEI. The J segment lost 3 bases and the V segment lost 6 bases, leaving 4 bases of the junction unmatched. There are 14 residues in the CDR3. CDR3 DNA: TGTGCCAGCAGCGGACAGGGCGGCTACAATGAGCAGTTCTTC. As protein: CASSGQGGYNEQFF.

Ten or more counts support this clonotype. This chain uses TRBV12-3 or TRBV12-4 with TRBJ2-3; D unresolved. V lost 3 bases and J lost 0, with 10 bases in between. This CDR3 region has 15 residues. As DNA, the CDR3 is TGTGCCAGCAGTTTTTCAGCGCTTAGCACAGATACGCAGTATTTT. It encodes CASSFSALSTDTQYF.

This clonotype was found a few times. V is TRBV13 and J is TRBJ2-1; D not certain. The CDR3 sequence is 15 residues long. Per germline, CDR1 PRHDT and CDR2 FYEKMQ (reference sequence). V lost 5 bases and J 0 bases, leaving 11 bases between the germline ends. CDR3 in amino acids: CASSLPSISYNEQFF. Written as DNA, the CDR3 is TGTGCCAGCAGCCTACCATCGATCTCCTACAATGAGCAGTTCTTC.

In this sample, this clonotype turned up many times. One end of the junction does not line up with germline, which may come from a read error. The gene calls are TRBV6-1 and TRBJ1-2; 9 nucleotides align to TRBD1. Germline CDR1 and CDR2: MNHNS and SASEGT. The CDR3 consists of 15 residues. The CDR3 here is CASSDPGQGNYDYTF. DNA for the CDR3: TGTGCCAGCAGTGACCCGGGACAGGGAAACTATGACTACACCTTC.

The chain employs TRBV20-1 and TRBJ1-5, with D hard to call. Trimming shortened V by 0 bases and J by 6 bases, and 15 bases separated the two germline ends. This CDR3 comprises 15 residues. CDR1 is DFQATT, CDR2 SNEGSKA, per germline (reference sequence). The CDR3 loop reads CSARDRSGVGQPQHF. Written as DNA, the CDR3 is TGCAGTGCTAGAGATAGGTCCGGGGTTGGTCAGCCCCAGCATTTT.

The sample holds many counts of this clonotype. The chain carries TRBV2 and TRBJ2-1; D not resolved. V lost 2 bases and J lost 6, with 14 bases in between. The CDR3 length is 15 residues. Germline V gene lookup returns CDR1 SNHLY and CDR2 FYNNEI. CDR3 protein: CASSERQLNLNEQFF. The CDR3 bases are TGTGCCAGCAGTGAAAGGCAGCTTAACCTCAATGAGCAGTTCTTC. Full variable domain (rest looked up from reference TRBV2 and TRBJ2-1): EPEVTQTPSHQVTQMGQEVILRCVPISNHLYFYWYRQILGQKVEFLVSFYNNEISEKSEIFDDQFSVERPDGSNFTLKIRSTKLEDSAMYFCASSERQLNLNEQFFGPGTRLTVL.